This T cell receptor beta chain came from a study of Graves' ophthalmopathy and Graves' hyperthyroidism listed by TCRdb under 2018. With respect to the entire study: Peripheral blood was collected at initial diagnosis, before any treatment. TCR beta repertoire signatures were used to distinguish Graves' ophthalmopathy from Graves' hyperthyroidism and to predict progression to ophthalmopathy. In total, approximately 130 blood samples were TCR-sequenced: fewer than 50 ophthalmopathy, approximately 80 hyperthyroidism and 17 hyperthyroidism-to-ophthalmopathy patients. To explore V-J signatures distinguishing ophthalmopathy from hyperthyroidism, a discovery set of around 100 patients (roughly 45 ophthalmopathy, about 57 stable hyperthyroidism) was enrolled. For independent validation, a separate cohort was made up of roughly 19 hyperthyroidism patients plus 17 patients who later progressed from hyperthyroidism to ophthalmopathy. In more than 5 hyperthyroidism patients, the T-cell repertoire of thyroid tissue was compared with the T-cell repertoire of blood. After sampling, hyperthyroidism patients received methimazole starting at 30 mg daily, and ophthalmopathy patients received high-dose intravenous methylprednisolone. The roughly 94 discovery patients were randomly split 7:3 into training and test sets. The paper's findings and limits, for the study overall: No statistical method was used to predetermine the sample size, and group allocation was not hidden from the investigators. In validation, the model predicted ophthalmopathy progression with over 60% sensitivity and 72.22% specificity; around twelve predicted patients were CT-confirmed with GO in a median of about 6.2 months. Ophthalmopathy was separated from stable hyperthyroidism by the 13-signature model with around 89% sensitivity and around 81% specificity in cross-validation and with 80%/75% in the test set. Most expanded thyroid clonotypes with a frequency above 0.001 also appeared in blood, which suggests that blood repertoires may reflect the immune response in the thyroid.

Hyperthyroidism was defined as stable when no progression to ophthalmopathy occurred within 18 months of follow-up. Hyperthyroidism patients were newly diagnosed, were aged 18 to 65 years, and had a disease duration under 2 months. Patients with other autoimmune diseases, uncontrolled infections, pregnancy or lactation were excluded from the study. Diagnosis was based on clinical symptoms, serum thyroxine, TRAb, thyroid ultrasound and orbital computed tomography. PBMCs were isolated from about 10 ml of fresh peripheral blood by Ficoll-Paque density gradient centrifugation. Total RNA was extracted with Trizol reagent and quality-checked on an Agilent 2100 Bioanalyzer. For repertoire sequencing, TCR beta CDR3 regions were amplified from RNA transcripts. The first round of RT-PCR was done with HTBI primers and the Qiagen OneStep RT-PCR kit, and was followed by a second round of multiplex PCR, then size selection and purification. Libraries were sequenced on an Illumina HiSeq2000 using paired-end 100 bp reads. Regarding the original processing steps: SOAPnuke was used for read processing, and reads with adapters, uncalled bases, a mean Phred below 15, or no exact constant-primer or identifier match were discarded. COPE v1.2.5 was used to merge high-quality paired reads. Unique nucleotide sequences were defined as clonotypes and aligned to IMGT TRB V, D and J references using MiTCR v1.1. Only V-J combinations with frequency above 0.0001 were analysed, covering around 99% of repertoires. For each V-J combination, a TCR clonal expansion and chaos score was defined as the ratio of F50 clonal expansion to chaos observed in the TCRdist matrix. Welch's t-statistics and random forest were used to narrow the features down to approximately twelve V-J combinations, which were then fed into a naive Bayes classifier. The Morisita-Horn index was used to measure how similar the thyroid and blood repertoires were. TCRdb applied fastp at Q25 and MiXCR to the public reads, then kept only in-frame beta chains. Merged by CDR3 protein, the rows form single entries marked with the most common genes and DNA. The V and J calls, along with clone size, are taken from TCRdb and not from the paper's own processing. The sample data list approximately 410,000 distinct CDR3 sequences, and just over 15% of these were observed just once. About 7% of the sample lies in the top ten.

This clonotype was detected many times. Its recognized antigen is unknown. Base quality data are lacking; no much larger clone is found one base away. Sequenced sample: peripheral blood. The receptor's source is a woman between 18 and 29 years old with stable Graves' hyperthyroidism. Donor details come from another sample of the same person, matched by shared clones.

The DNA sequence is as follows: TGTGCCAGCAGCTTAGAAGCACAGGGGGGCAGCAATCAGCCCCAGCATTTT. This encodes CASSLEAQGGSNQPQHF. Recombination linked TRBV11-2 to TRBJ1-5, with 8 junctional bases fitting TRBD1. The CDR3 holds 17 amino acids from the cysteine to the phenylalanine. CDR3 DNA only is kept here, 51 bases in frame from base 1. V loses 0 bases at its end and J loses 1 base; junction bases beyond the gene matches: 5. The germline V gene specifies SGHAT as CDR1 and FQNNGV as CDR2.